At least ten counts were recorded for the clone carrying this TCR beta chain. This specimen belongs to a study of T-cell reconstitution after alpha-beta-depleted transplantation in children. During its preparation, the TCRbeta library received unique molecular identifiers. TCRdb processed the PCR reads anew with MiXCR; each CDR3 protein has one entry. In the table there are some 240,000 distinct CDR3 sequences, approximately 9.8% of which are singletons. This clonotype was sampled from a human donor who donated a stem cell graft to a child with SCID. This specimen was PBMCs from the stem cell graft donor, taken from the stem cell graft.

CDR3 sequence: CSGTENTEAFF. For the CDR3, the DNA is TGCAGCGGGACAGAGAACACTGAAGCTTTCTTT. The chain carries TRBV29-1 and TRBJ1-1; tentatively, D is TRBD1 (6 bases). V dropped 7 bases and J dropped 1 base, with 7 bases sitting between them. The CDR3 has 11 residues. CDR1 is SQVTM and CDR2 is ANQGSEA in the germline V gene.